The text below deals with one T cell receptor (beta chain). No antigen is known for it. Naive CD8 cells lacked CD45RO, underwent positive selection for CCR7 and left out terminally differentiated effector memory CD45RA+ cells. Sequencing used immunoSEQ multiplex PCR; TCRdb keeps in-frame clones, though not all of them. This sample yields millions of clones, of which 90% to 95% are seen a single time; around 1.7% belongs to the top ten. This sample was taken from a study of shared clonotypes between healthy human individuals. About the study: For every donor, three CD4 naive, three CD4 memory, two CD8 naive and one CD8 memory plates were used.

Regarding the study as a whole: Researchers sampled blood only, noting tissue repertoires likely differ.

The source material was naive CD8+ T cells from PBMCs. This clonotype was sampled from a man younger than 30 in good health. Some clones in this sample may be carry-over from other donors' samples.

The CDR3 loop reads CASSGGSQGGNEQFF. DNA for the CDR3: TGTGCCAGCAGCGGAGGGTCTCAAGGAGGCAATGAGCAGTTCTTC. J is TRBJ2-1 and V is TRBV14; a possible D gene is TRBD2 (6 bases). The CDR3 is 15 residues long. Trimming took off 5 bases at V and 6 bases at J, with 17 bases between the two ends. In germline, CDR1 is SGHDN, CDR2 FVKESK.